These 28 T cell receptor beta chains share one sample of origin, sequenced in a study of regulatory and conventional T cells in RAG deficiency. The protocol was immunoSEQ multiplex PCR, while the TCRdb copy is restricted to in-frame clones and leaves out a portion. The sample lists roughly 20,000 clones; 87% were seen once. Regulatory T cells were sorted from blood as CD4+ CD25-high CD127-low cells. The same sample was also studied in work on regulatory T cells. Turning to that study: Amplification used 52 TRBV primers and 13 TRBJ primers.

Input material: Tregs sorted from blood. The receptors here all came from a human donor in good health.

This clone occurred once. The rearrangement joins TRBV28 to TRBJ1-1; D gene ambiguous. Trimming took off 4 bases at V and 3 bases at J, with 24 bases between the two ends. There are 18 residues in the CDR3. Germline CDR1 is MDHEN and CDR2 is SYDVKM. The CDR3 nucleotides are TGTGCCAGCAGTTCGTCAATTACGACACGTGGGTTTGACACTGAAGCTTTCTTT. Amino acid sequence: CASSSSITTRGFDTEAFF.

The rearrangement links TRBV4-2 to TRBJ1-1, with no clear D. Trimming pared 0 bases from V and 4 bases from J, leaving 6 bases between. Germline CDR1 LGHNA, CDR2 YNFKEQ. This CDR3 spans 13 amino acids. CDR3 loop: CASSQDASTEAFF. In DNA, the CDR3 is TGTGCCAGCAGCCAAGATGCCTCCACTGAAGCTTTCTTT.

The chain combines TRBV5-3 with TRBJ1-1; the match to TRBD1 covers 10 bases. TRBV5-3 is designated an ORF whose function remains uncertain. This CDR3 contains 18 residues. Trimming removed 10 bases from V and 3 bases from J; junction bases left unmatched: 21. For the CDR3, the DNA is TGTGCCCCGCAGACTTTTCGACAGGGGGCCCGTTTGGACACTGAAGCTTTCTTT. Protein product: CAPQTFRQGARLDTEAFF.

This clone has just a few counts. The V call is TRBV7-9, the J call TRBJ1-1, with D perhaps TRBD1 (6 bases). V was clipped by 2 bases and J by 5 bases, with 12 bases between them. The CDR3 length is 14 residues. Looked up from germline, CDR1 is SEHNR and CDR2 is FQNEAQ (reference sequence). DNA for the CDR3: TGTGCCAGCAGCTTATCCAGGGGAGGGACTGAAGCTTTCTTT. Encoded protein: CASSLSRGGTEAFF.

V gene TRBV7-2 combines with J gene TRBJ2-1; D possibly corresponds to TRBD2 (5 bases). The germline gives CDR1 SGHTA, CDR2 FQGNSA. This CDR3 is 18 amino acids long. Trimming cost V 7 bases and J 0 bases, with 22 bases left between them. CDR3 region: CASTRGVGGSFSYNEQFF. DNA of the CDR3: TGTGCCAGCACCCGCGGTGTGGGCGGGTCATTCTCCTACAATGAGCAGTTCTTC.

The chain carries TRBV9 and TRBJ2-7; TRBD1 matches 8 bases. The V and J ends lost 3 bases and 3 bases, in that order; junction bases with no gene match: 11. This CDR3 region has 16 residues. Germline lookup yields CDR1 SGDLS and CDR2 YYNGEE. The CDR3 bases are TGTGCCAGCAGCGCGGGCGGCACAGGGGGATTCTACGAGCAGTACTTC. Encoded protein: CASSAGGTGGFYEQYF.

This clone occurred once. The chain has TRBV7-9 and TRBJ1-1; D uncertain. Per germline, CDR1 SEHNR and CDR2 FQNEAQ (reference sequence). The CDR3 length is 15 residues. V was clipped by 5 bases and J by 2 bases, with 15 bases between them. This chain's CDR3 is CASSPPTTVNTEAFF. The CDR3, as DNA: TGTGCCAGCAGCCCGCCCACGACTGTTAACACTGAAGCTTTCTTT.

The chain carries TRBV6-7 and TRBJ1-2; 7 bases fit TRBD1. TRBV6-7 is an ORF for which the function is uncertain. CDR3 length: 20 amino acids. V lost 5 bases, J lost 6 bases, and 27 bases stayed unmatched. The CDR3 bases are TGTGCCAGCAGTCGGTACCGGCCGGTAAAAGACAGGGCCGAGTCCAATGGCTACACCTTC. Translated: CASSRYRPVKDRAESNGYTF.

The V call is TRBV25-1, the J call TRBJ1-1; 7 nucleotides match TRBD1. The J segment lost 2 bases and the V segment lost 4 bases, leaving 4 bases of the junction unmatched. The germline V gene encodes CDR1 MGHDK and CDR2 SYGVNS. The CDR3 runs to 14 residues. CDR3 sequence reads: CASSGQGFNTEAFF. The CDR3 nucleotides are TGTGCCAGCAGTGGACAGGGTTTTAACACTGAAGCTTTCTTT.

The chain links TRBV12-5 to TRBJ2-2; no reliable D call. Trimming pared 1 base from V and 4 bases from J, leaving 10 bases between. CDR1 LGHNT and CDR2 FRNRAP come from the germline V gene. This CDR3 comprises 15 residues. The CDR3 DNA sequence: TGTGCTAGTGGTTTGGATCTCTTCCCCACCGGGGAGCTGTTTTTT. Translation: CASGLDLFPTGELFF.

V and J are TRBV7-3 and TRBJ2-1, with D tentatively TRBD2 (7 bases). Trimming removed 4 bases at V and 5 bases at J, with 21 bases between. Germline-derived CDR1 and CDR2 are SGHTA and FQGTGA. CDR3 length equals 17 residues. CDR3 amino acids: CASSSTLQGAGNNEQFF. CDR3 bases: TGTGCCAGCAGCTCAACTCTACAGGGAGCGGGGAACAATGAGCAGTTCTTC. Based on the CDR3 plus reference TRBV7-3 and TRBJ2-1, the full variable domain is GAGVSQTPSNKVTEKGKYVELRCDPISGHTALYWYRQSLGQGPEFLIYFQGTGAADDSGLPNDRFFAVRPEGSVSTLKIQRTERGDSAVYLCASSSTLQGAGNNEQFFGPGTRLTVL.

The chain employs TRBV28 and TRBJ2-7; a weak D match, TRBD2 (6 bases). The CDR3 covers 15 residues. The germline V gene has CDR1 MDHEN and CDR2 SYDVKM. The V gene lost 2 bases and the J gene lost 4 bases, with 15 bases spanning the gap. CDR3 region: CASSLRLVSAYEQYF. CDR3 sequence (DNA): TGTGCCAGCAGTTTACGACTAGTGTCAGCGTACGAGCAGTACTTC. Together with reference TRBV28 and TRBJ2-7, the CDR3 gives the full variable domain: DVKVTQSSRYLVKRTGEKVFLECVQDMDHENMFWYRQDPGLGLRLIYFSYDVKMKEKGDIPEGYSVSREKKERFSLILESASTNQTSMYLCASSLRLVSAYEQYFGPGTRLTVT.

This clone came up once. The chain has TRBV12-5 and TRBJ2-3; the D gene is possibly TRBD2 (5 bases). With 5 bases removed from V and 1 base from J, the gap between germline ends came to 13 bases. Germline CDR1 reads LGHNT; CDR2 reads FRNRAP. This CDR3 comprises 15 residues. This CDR3 is CASGGTSRRTDTQYF. The CDR3 region has the DNA TGTGCTAGTGGTGGAACTAGTCGGCGCACAGATACGCAGTATTTT.

This clone was recorded once. The gene calls are TRBV5-5 and TRBJ2-2; D perhaps matches TRBD1 (6 bases). Germline loops: CDR1 SGHKS, CDR2 YYEKEE (reference sequence). The CDR3 runs to 14 residues. V was cut by 3 bases and J by 3 bases, with 9 bases left in between. The CDR3 here is CASSSDRYTGELFF. CDR3 nucleotides: TGTGCCAGCAGCTCAGACAGGTACACCGGGGAGCTGTTTTTT.

The genes are TRBV30 and TRBJ2-7; D perhaps matches TRBD2 (7 bases). Trimming removed 0 bases from V and 2 bases from J, with 11 bases in between. CDR3 size: 14 residues. In germline, CDR1 is GTSNPN, CDR2 SVGIG (reference sequence). The CDR3 sequence is CAWSVGGGAYEQYF. The CDR3 DNA reads TGTGCCTGGAGTGTAGGGGGAGGGGCCTACGAGCAGTACTTC.

This clone was seen only a few times. The CDR3 loop is CASSGTGSNSPLHF. The CDR3 DNA sequence: TGTGCCAGCAGTGGGACAGGGTCTAATTCACCCCTCCACTTT. This sequence joins TRBV6-5 and TRBJ1-6; 9 bases are a match to TRBD1. CDR3 size: 14 residues. Germline assignment: CDR1 MNHEY and CDR2 SVGAGI. V lost 5 bases and J lost 6; bases outside the gene matches: 2.

This clone occurred a few times. This sequence joins TRBV21-1 and TRBJ2-3; the D call TRBD1 from the table was never checked on the DNA. TRBV21-1 is marked as a pseudogene. The CDR3 is made up of 14 amino acids. CDR3 amino acids: CASRTGGYTDTQYF. CDR3 DNA sequence: TGTGCCAGCAGGACAGGGGGATACACAGATACGCAGTATTTT.

V gene TRBV10-3 combines with J gene TRBJ1-2, with D possibly TRBD1 on 6 matching bases. The ends were cut back, 8 bases at V and 3 bases at J, with 16 bases in the middle. CDR1 and CDR2 (germline): ENHRY, SYGVKD. The CDR3 contains 14 residues. CDR3 loop: CAIQGWGGDYGYTF. CDR3 DNA: TGTGCCATCCAGGGCTGGGGGGGCGACTATGGCTACACCTTC.

The genes are TRBV2 and TRBJ1-2; TRBD1 agrees at 9 bases. Per germline, CDR1 SNHLY and CDR2 FYNNEI. This CDR3 region has 14 residues. Trimming at V came to 8 bases and at J to 5 bases, leaving 9 bases not matched to a gene. CDR3 sequence: CASQRDREVYGYTF. As DNA, the CDR3 is TGTGCCAGCCAGCGGGACAGGGAGGTTTATGGCTACACCTTC.

This clone was seen only a few times. This chain connects TRBV21-1 to TRBJ1-2; the listed D gene, TRBD1, was not tested against the DNA. TRBV21-1 is noted as a pseudogene. This CDR3 is 16 amino acids long. In DNA form, the CDR3 reads TGTGCCAGCAGCAAAGCCGTTGAGACAGGGGGCTATGGCTACACCTTC. The encoded protein is CASSKAVETGGYGYTF.

CDR3 DNA sequence: TGCAGCGTTGAGGTGGGGAATGAGCAGTTCTTC. Encoded protein: CSVEVGNEQFF. The chain couples TRBV29-1 to TRBJ2-1; no clear D. This CDR3 is 11 amino acids long. Germline V lookup: CDR1 SQVTM, CDR2 ANQGSEA. Trimming took off 3 bases at V and 7 bases at J, with 7 bases between the two ends.

The chain has TRBV6-1 and TRBJ1-2, with a tentative D call TRBD1 (6 bases). Per the germline V gene, CDR1 is MNHNS and CDR2 is SASEGT. The CDR3 sequence is 15 residues long. Trimming cost V 1 base and J 3 bases, with 12 bases left between them. CDR3: CASSEGAGAYYGYTF. The CDR3 DNA follows: TGTGCCAGCAGTGAAGGGGCAGGGGCGTACTATGGCTACACCTTC.

This clone was seen a few times. V usage is TRBV5-1 and J usage is TRBJ2-1, with TRBD1 matching over 11 bases. V lost 2 bases, J lost 7 bases, and 11 bases stayed unmatched. Looked up from germline, CDR1 is SGHRS and CDR2 is YFSETQ. This CDR3 has 17 residues. The CDR3 nucleotides read TGCGCCAGCAGCTTTCTCGGGACAGGGGGATTTTTAAATGAGCAGTTCTTC. This sequence encodes CASSFLGTGGFLNEQFF.

V is TRBV7-6 and J is TRBJ1-1; no clear D gene. The germline V gene encodes CDR1 SGHVS and CDR2 FNYEAQ. This CDR3 contains 15 residues. The ends were cut back, 0 bases at V and 3 bases at J, with 11 bases in the middle. CDR3 sequence (DNA): TGTGCCAGCAGCTTAGCGTCCCGCAGAGACACTGAAGCTTTCTTT. Translating gives CASSLASRRDTEAFF.

This clone has a handful of counts. For the CDR3, the DNA is TGTGCCTGGAGTGTGGCGGGCAGGGGGAGATTCGGCTACACCTTC. It is translated as CAWSVAGRGRFGYTF. The genes are TRBV30 and TRBJ1-2, with 7 bases matching TRBD1. The CDR3 is 15 residues long. Germline values: CDR1 GTSNPN, CDR2 SVGIG (reference sequence). Unmatched junction bases numbered 12, after V lost 0 bases and J lost 8 bases.

The chain has TRBV29-1 and TRBJ2-1; weak D call: TRBD2 (7 bases). The CDR3 contains 15 residues. The germline V and J ends were trimmed by 4 bases and 0 bases, with 13 bases remaining between them. Germline CDR1 is SQVTM and CDR2 is ANQGSEA. CDR3 bases: TGCAGCGTTGGCTTTCGGGGGGCCTCCTACAATGAGCAGTTCTTC. It specifies CSVGFRGASYNEQFF.

A few counts support this clone. A read error may produce the germline difference seen at one junction end. This rearrangement joins TRBV7-6 to TRBJ1-3, with no clear D. The CDR3 consists of 14 residues. Germline V gives CDR1 SGHVS, CDR2 FNYEAQ. The CDR3 spells CASSLAPSENTIYF. In DNA, the CDR3 is TGTGCCAGCAGCTTAGCGCCCTCTGAAAACACCATATATTTT.

The V and J genes are TRBV19 and TRBJ2-3, with D perhaps matching TRBD2 (6 bases). In germline, CDR1 is LNHDA, CDR2 SQIVND (reference sequence). V was pared by 2 bases and J by 6 bases, with 15 bases between. The CDR3 has 15 residues. CDR3 region: CASSIMGAGADTQYF. The CDR3 coding sequence is TGTGCCAGTAGTATAATGGGAGCGGGCGCGGATACGCAGTATTTT. Full variable domain (outside the CDR3, taken from reference TRBV19 and TRBJ2-3): DGGITQSPKYLFRKEGQNVTLSCEQNLNHDAMYWYRQDPGQGLRLIYYSQIVNDFQKGDIAEGYSVSREKKESFPLTVTSAQKNPTAFYLCASSIMGAGADTQYFGPGTRLTVL.